Below are 23 T cell receptor beta chains sequenced from a single sample in a study of beta chain features in type 1 diabetes. The sequenced template was cDNA made from the entire isolated RNA. Method: immunoSEQ multiplex PCR; TCRdb's copy keeps in-frame clones and lacks some. The top ten hold under 0.02% of the sample, which has around 350,000 clones, 10% to 15% seen once. The sequencing sample was made of naive CD4+ T cells from blood. Receptors were obtained from a man aged 18 to 29 in good health.

This clone turned up a few times. The genes are TRBV7-3 and TRBJ2-4; 7 bases line up with TRBD2. This CDR3 has 15 amino acids. CDR1 SGHTA and CDR2 FQGTGA come from the germline V gene. J lost 5 bases, V lost 2 bases, and 6 bases had no gene match. For the CDR3, the DNA is TGTGCCAGCAGCTTAGGGGGGGGACTGCAAAACATTCAGTACTTC. It codes for CASSLGGGLQNIQYF. Full variable domain (missing parts from reference TRBV7-3 and TRBJ2-4): GAGVSQTPSNKVTEKGKYVELRCDPISGHTALYWYRQSLGQGPEFLIYFQGTGAADDSGLPNDRFFAVRPEGSVSTLKIQRTERGDSAVYLCASSLGGGLQNIQYFGAGTRLSVL.

This clone was picked up a small number of times. The rearrangement uses TRBV13 and TRBJ1-4; TRBD1 matches at 8 bases. The J segment lost 8 bases and the V segment lost 5 bases, leaving 10 bases of the junction unmatched. The CDR3 has 15 residues. CDR1 is PRHDT, CDR2 FYEKMQ, per germline (reference sequence). In nucleotides, the CDR3 is TGTGCCAGCAGCCTCTCTGGACAGGGATGGGAAAAACTGTTTTTT. Amino acid sequence: CASSLSGQGWEKLFF.

Points on this clone: This CDR3 is also generated by other DNA sequences in the sample. The rearrangement links TRBV28 to TRBJ2-5, with 7 nucleotides matching TRBD1. With V trimmed by 6 bases and J by 2 bases, 3 bases remained unmatched. CDR1 is MDHEN and CDR2 is SYDVKM in the germline V gene. There are 13 residues in the CDR3. The CDR3 loop reads CASSPGQQETQYF. CDR3 bases: TGTGCCAGCAGCCCGGGACAGCAAGAGACCCAGTACTTC.

The chain couples TRBV9 to TRBJ2-1, with a weak D call TRBD2 (7 bases). CDR1 is SGDLS, CDR2 YYNGEE, per germline. The CDR3 length is 16 residues. Trimming left V 3 bases short and J 7 bases short, with 20 bases between. The CDR3 DNA follows: TGTGCCAGCAGCGCCCAGGGGCGGGAGCGACGGAATGAGCAGTTCTTC. As protein: CASSAQGRERRNEQFF. Drawing the rest from reference TRBV9 and TRBJ2-1, the complete variable domain is DSGVTQTPKHLITATGQRVTLRCSPRSGDLSVYWYQQSLDQGLQFLIQYYNGEERAKGNILERFSAQQFPDLHSELNLSSLELGDSALYFCASSAQGRERRNEQFFGPGTRLTVL.

This chain uses TRBV5-1 with TRBJ2-7; no clear D. Trimming stripped 5 bases from V and 1 base from J, with 13 bases between. Germline assignment: CDR1 SGHRS and CDR2 YFSETQ. The CDR3 loop spans 14 amino acids. Here the CDR3 reads CASSGSGGSYEQYF. The CDR3, as DNA: TGCGCCAGCAGTGGGTCAGGTGGGTCCTACGAGCAGTACTTC.

CDR3 sequence: CASSLGAGGTDTQYF. The CDR3 coding sequence is TGTGCCAGCAGCTTGGGGGCGGGAGGGACAGATACGCAGTATTTT. The chain is built from TRBV5-4 and TRBJ2-3, with TRBD2 identical over 9 bases. The CDR3 runs 15 residues. The germline gives CDR1 SGHNT, CDR2 YYREEE (reference sequence). After removal of 0 bases from V and 3 bases from J, the junction contained 2 bases not matched to a gene.

This clone was counted a few times. This rearrangement joins TRBV28 to TRBJ2-1, with 8 nucleotides matching TRBD2. This CDR3 comprises 15 residues. J was trimmed by 3 bases and V by 6 bases; bases with no gene match: 7. In germline, CDR1 is MDHEN, CDR2 SYDVKM. This CDR3 reads CASSRLAGGYNEQFF. The CDR3 nucleotides read TGTGCCAGCAGCCGCCTGGCGGGAGGCTACAATGAGCAGTTCTTC.

V is TRBV10-3 and J is TRBJ2-1; TRBD2 agrees at 9 bases. J was trimmed by 4 bases and V by 6 bases; bases with no gene match: 7. The CDR3 has 15 residues. In germline, CDR1 is ENHRY, CDR2 SYGVKD. CDR3 nucleotides: TGTGCCATCAGCCCTACTAGCGGGCCGTACAATGAGCAGTTCTTC. Amino acid sequence: CAISPTSGPYNEQFF.

Ten or more counts support this clone. The chain links TRBV29-1 to TRBJ2-1, with 12 bases fitting TRBD2. Germline V gives CDR1 SQVTM, CDR2 ANQGSEA. CDR3 length: 13 amino acids. The ends lost 4 bases at V and 7 bases at J; junction bases unmatched: 2. Here the CDR3 DNA reads TGCAGCGTTGGTACTAGCGGGAGGAATGAGCAGTTCTTC. Protein: CSVGTSGRNEQFF.

The chain combines TRBV6-5 with TRBJ2-1; D possibly corresponds to TRBD1 (6 bases). This CDR3 is built from 12 residues. CDR1 is MNHEY and CDR2 is SVGAGI in the germline V gene. Trimming removed 10 bases from V and 4 bases from J, with 11 bases in between. The CDR3 nucleotides are TGTGCCACCATACAGGGTTACAATGAGCAGTTCTTC. Its protein product is CATIQGYNEQFF.

The chain uses TRBV30 and TRBJ1-5; 9 bases map to TRBD1. Germline-derived CDR1 and CDR2 are GTSNPN and SVGIG (reference sequence). With 2 bases clipped from V and 4 bases from J, the junction kept 6 bases outside the gene matches. This CDR3 has 15 amino acids. CDR3 sequence (DNA): TGTGCCTGGAGTTTAGGGACAGGGAGGAATCAGCCCCAGCATTTT. This encodes CAWSLGTGRNQPQHF. The full variable domain, with the rest looked up from reference TRBV30 and TRBJ1-5, is SQTIHQWPATLVQPVGSPLSLECTVEGTSNPNLYWYRQAAGRGLQLLFYSVGIGQISSEVPQNLSASRPQDRQFILSSKKLLLSDSGFYLCAWSLGTGRNQPQHFGDGTRLSIL.

This chain joins TRBV28 and TRBJ2-7; a weak D match, TRBD2 (5 bases). Trimming stripped 6 bases from V and 0 bases from J, with 15 bases between. The CDR3 loop spans 15 amino acids. Germline V CDR1 and CDR2: MDHEN, SYDVKM. CDR3 sequence: CASRLSGISSYEQYF. The CDR3 nucleotides are TGTGCCAGCAGACTATCCGGGATTTCCTCCTACGAGCAGTACTTC. Variable domain in full (rest from reference TRBV28 and TRBJ2-7): DVKVTQSSRYLVKRTGEKVFLECVQDMDHENMFWYRQDPGLGLRLIYFSYDVKMKEKGDIPEGYSVSREKKERFSLILESASTNQTSMYLCASRLSGISSYEQYFGPGTRLTVT.

The V call is TRBV6-1, the J call TRBJ2-5; D is ambiguous. The CDR3 loop spans 13 amino acids. Germline lookup yields CDR1 MNHNS and CDR2 SASEGT. V was clipped by 3 bases and J by 5 bases, with 10 bases between them. CDR3 DNA: TGTGCCAGCAGTGAGGGTCGAGCGGAGACCCAGTACTTC. Translated: CASSEGRAETQYF.

Only one count was recorded for this clone. The genes are TRBV21-1 and TRBJ1-5. TRBV21-1 is a known pseudogene. The CDR3 is 18 amino acids. Here the CDR3 reads CASSKATTEPYSNQPQHF. CDR3 DNA: TGTGCCAGCAGCAAAGCGACGACGGAGCCCTATAGCAATCAGCCCCAGCATTTT.

This clone was found a few times. This chain joins TRBV4-3 and TRBJ2-1; tentative D call: TRBD2 (6 bases). This CDR3 has 17 residues. Looked up from germline, CDR1 is LGHNA and CDR2 is YSLEER. Trimming took 0 bases from V and 4 from J, leaving 16 bases between them. The CDR3 DNA sequence: TGCGCCAGCAGCCAAGACTTGACTCGGGGAGGTTACAATGAGCAGTTCTTC. It is translated as CASSQDLTRGGYNEQFF.

This clone has just a few counts. The rearrangement uses TRBV30 and TRBJ2-1; TRBD2 agrees at 11 bases. V lost 5 bases, J lost 3 bases, and 3 bases stayed unmatched. Germline V gene lookup returns CDR1 GTSNPN and CDR2 SVGIG (reference sequence). This CDR3 contains 14 residues. CDR3: CAWGTSGVYNEQFF. Here the CDR3 DNA reads TGTGCCTGGGGGACTAGCGGAGTCTACAATGAGCAGTTCTTC.

The table lists this clone with a few counts. This rearrangement joins TRBV14 to TRBJ1-1, with D unclear. Trimming left V 0 bases short and J 5 bases short, with 4 bases between. CDR1 and CDR2 (germline): SGHDN, FVKESK. The CDR3 totals 12 residues. The CDR3 bases are TGTGCCAGCAGCCAAGACTTTACTGAAGCTTTCTTT. Protein product: CASSQDFTEAFF.

The chain recombines TRBV7-9 with TRBJ1-3, with a weak D call TRBD1 (5 bases). CDR1 is SEHNR and CDR2 is FQNEAQ in the germline V gene (reference sequence). This CDR3 has 16 amino acids. The V gene lost 4 bases and the J gene lost 6 bases, with 19 bases spanning the gap. The CDR3 nucleotides are TGTGCCAGCAGCTCAAAGGCAGGGAAAGGTGAAAACACCATATATTTT. Amino acid sequence: CASSSKAGKGENTIYF.

There are a few counts of this clone. The identical CDR3 is also encoded by other nucleotide sequences in the sample. The gene calls are TRBV7-2 and TRBJ2-2, with D unclear. Trimming removed 4 bases at V and 1 base at J, with 4 bases between. Germline V lookup: CDR1 SGHTA, CDR2 FQGNSA. CDR3 size: 13 residues. The CDR3 spells CASSSLNTGELFF. The CDR3 region has the DNA TGTGCCAGCAGCTCCTTGAACACCGGGGAGCTGTTTTTT.

The chain is built from TRBV7-2 and TRBJ2-5; maybe TRBD2 (6 bases). This CDR3 is 15 amino acids long. Germline V gives CDR1 SGHTA, CDR2 FQGNSA. V dropped 3 bases and J dropped 5 bases, with 16 bases sitting between them. CDR3 bases: TGTGCCAGCAGCTTCGACCAGACTAGTGGGGAGACCCAGTACTTC. Protein: CASSFDQTSGETQYF.

This clone showed up just a few times. This chain uses TRBV4-2 with TRBJ2-7; 10 nucleotides align to TRBD2. Per germline, CDR1 LGHNA and CDR2 YNFKEQ. There are 16 residues in the CDR3. Unmatched junction bases numbered 8, after V lost 0 bases and J lost 6 bases. The CDR3 DNA sequence: TGTGCCAGCAGCCAAGATTCCCTAGCGGGAGCAGGCGAGCAGTACTTC. Translation: CASSQDSLAGAGEQYF.

The chain combines TRBV28 with TRBJ2-7; 10 bases agree with TRBD1. The CDR3 loop spans 13 amino acids. Germline CDR1 reads MDHEN; CDR2 reads SYDVKM. The V and J ends lost 7 bases and 2 bases, in that order; junction bases with no gene match: 2. The CDR3 bases are TGTGCCAGCACGGGGACAGGGGCCTACGAGCAGTACTTC. It codes for CASTGTGAYEQYF.

This chain links TRBV9 with TRBJ2-2; 7 nucleotides match TRBD2. The germline CDR1 and CDR2 sequences are SGDLS and YYNGEE. V trimming: 0 bases; J trimming: 5 bases; junction bases outside the gene matches: 4. This CDR3 region has 15 residues. The DNA of the CDR3 is TGTGCCAGCAGCGTAGAGGATAGCGGGACCGGGGAGCTGTTTTTT. Protein product: CASSVEDSGTGELFF.